This T cell receptor (beta chain) emerged from a study of blood T cells in healthy people across ages. The second PCR ran roughly 7 to 11 cycles with a sample-barcoded 5' primer and J-beta primers. Each CDR3 protein is one row after TCRdb ran MiXCR on the 5' RACE reads. The table shows 1.5 million or so distinct CDR3 sequences, with around 40% occurring only once. Germline loops: CDR1 SGHTA, CDR2 FQGNSA. This CDR3 is 15 amino acids long. The ends were cut back, 3 bases at V and 2 bases at J, with 14 bases in the middle. This clonotype was seen more than once but under ten times. V usage is TRBV7-2 and J usage is TRBJ2-7; D is possibly TRBD1 (5 bases). The sample was blood. The clonotype originates from a woman aged 18-29 years in good health. The CDR3 DNA reads as TGTGCCAGCAGCTTCCAGCGTGACAGAGCCTACGAGCAGTACTTC. This translates into CASSFQRDRAYEQYF.